The 25 T cell receptor beta chains below all came from one sample that was sequenced in a study of post-analysis software for immune sequencing data. Regarding the study as a whole: There were five or six TRBV segments more frequent in patients than controls, and TRBV5-6, TRBV5-1 and TRBV20-1 were among them.

Their target antigens are unknown. Each TCR beta cDNA library carried unique molecular identifiers. In TCRdb, the PCR reads were re-called with MiXCR into one record per CDR3 protein. The table shows almost 700,000 distinct CDR3 sequences, with 55% to 60% occurring only once. Sequenced: blood. The receptor set was obtained from a girl aged 2 to 9 with multiple sclerosis.

The chain joins TRBV7-9 to TRBJ2-1; no firm D call. The CDR3 has 15 amino acids. From germline, CDR1 is SEHNR and CDR2 FQNEAQ (reference sequence). V shed 4 bases and J shed 8 bases, with 18 bases lying between them. CDR3 bases: TGTGCCAGCAGCTCCTTCCTGACGCTTAACCATGAGCAGTTCTTC. Its protein is CASSSFLTLNHEQFF.

The V call is TRBV4-1, the J call TRBJ2-7; perhaps TRBD1 as D (6 bases). Trimming left V 0 bases short and J 2 bases short, with 11 bases between. Germline CDR1 is MGHRA and CDR2 is YSYEKL. The CDR3 is made up of 15 amino acids. In DNA, the CDR3 is TGCGCCAGCAGCCAAGATCCCGGGACAACCTACGAGCAGTACTTC. Its translation: CASSQDPGTTYEQYF.

This clonotype was detected only a few times. CDR3 loop: CASSYSSLGGPTDTQYF. CDR3 sequence (DNA): TGTGCCAGCAGTTACTCGAGTTTAGGCGGCCCCACAGATACGCAGTATTTT. The chain is built from TRBV6-5 and TRBJ2-3; D is unclear. In germline, CDR1 is MNHEY, CDR2 SVGAGI. The CDR3 runs to 17 residues. V lost 0 bases, J lost 2 bases, and 15 bases lay in between.

The V call is TRBV20-1, the J call TRBJ1-2; the match to TRBD1 covers 7 bases. Germline loops: CDR1 DFQATT, CDR2 SNEGSKA (reference sequence). The CDR3 totals 15 residues. Trimming cost V 0 bases and J 4 bases; bases outside gene matches: 8. CDR3 DNA sequence: TGCAGTGCTAGAGATCACAGGGGTGGGATCTATGGCTACACCTTC. It yields the protein CSARDHRGGIYGYTF.

The chain carries TRBV7-2 and TRBJ2-7; D possibly corresponds to TRBD2 (5 bases). The germline V and J ends were trimmed by 6 bases and 2 bases, with 14 bases remaining between them. The CDR3 has 14 residues. CDR1 and CDR2 from the germline V gene are SGHTA and FQGNSA. In nucleotides, the CDR3 is TGTGCCAGCAGGGCTAGCATTCTTACCTACGAGCAGTACTTC. The encoded protein is CASRASILTYEQYF. Filled out from reference TRBV7-2 and TRBJ2-7, the complete variable domain reads GAGVSQSPSNKVTEKGKDVELRCDPISGHTALYWYRQSLGQGLEFLIYFQGNSAPDKSGLPSDRFSAERTGGSVSTLTIQRTQQEDSAVYLCASRASILTYEQYFGPGTRLTVT.

This clonotype turned up a few times. V is TRBV7-9 and J is TRBJ1-2; weak D call: TRBD1 (6 bases). CDR1 and CDR2 (germline): SEHNR, FQNEAQ (reference sequence). With 1 base removed from V and 0 bases from J, the gap between germline ends came to 15 bases. The CDR3 loop spans 17 amino acids. The DNA of the CDR3 is TGTGCCAGCAGCTTAGGTGTGGACAGTTTGACTAACTATGGCTACACCTTC. Translating it yields CASSLGVDSLTNYGYTF.

This clonotype occurred once. This sequence joins TRBV6-2 or TRBV6-3 and TRBJ1-1; TRBD1 is a possible D gene (5 bases). Germline V lookup: CDR1 MNHEY, CDR2 SVGEGT. V dropped 0 bases and J dropped 3 bases, with 8 bases sitting between them. CDR3 size: 14 residues. The CDR3: CASSYSGGDTEAFF. The CDR3 DNA reads TGTGCCAGCAGTTACTCTGGGGGTGACACTGAAGCTTTCTTT.

The chain uses TRBV29-1 and TRBJ2-6, with D maybe TRBD2 (6 bases). Trimming shortened V by 5 bases and J by 11 bases, and 10 bases separated the two germline ends. The CDR3 consists of 11 residues. Germline values: CDR1 SQVTM, CDR2 ANQGSEA. Written as DNA, the CDR3 is TGCAGCGTTCCTTGGGGGGACGTCCTGACTTTC. It is translated as CSVPWGDVLTF.

The CDR3 loop reads CASKGSIWGGRPQHF. The CDR3 DNA sequence: TGTGCCAGCAAGGGGTCAATCTGGGGCGGCCGGCCCCAGCATTTT. This chain connects TRBV2 to TRBJ1-5; tentative D call: TRBD1 (5 bases). Trimming removed 7 bases from V and 9 bases from J, with 22 bases in between. CDR1 is SNHLY, CDR2 FYNNEI, per germline. The CDR3 totals 15 residues.

This clonotype turned up a few times. The J gene is TRBJ2-1, the V gene TRBV15, with 9 bases aligning to TRBD1. This CDR3 contains 14 residues. Germline V gene sequence: CDR1 LNHNV, CDR2 YYDKDF (reference sequence). The junction had 5 bases not matched to a gene; V was cut back by 5 bases and J by 6 bases. For the CDR3, the DNA is TGTGCCACCAGCCAGGGACAGGGACCCAATGAGCAGTTCTTC. It yields the protein CATSQGQGPNEQFF. Looking up the rest from reference TRBV15 and TRBJ2-1 gives the full variable domain: DAMVIQNPRYQVTQFGKPVTLSCSQTLNHNVMYWYQQKSSQAPKLLFHYYDKDFNNEADTPDNFQSRRPNTSFCFLDIRSPGLGDTAMYLCATSQGQGPNEQFFGPGTRLTVL.

The rearrangement uses TRBV7-9 and TRBJ2-4; TRBD2 might be the D (6 bases). Trimming took 4 bases from V and 6 from J, leaving 10 bases between them. The CDR3 is made up of 13 amino acids. CDR1 is SEHNR, CDR2 FQNEAQ, per germline (reference sequence). Here the CDR3 DNA reads TGTGCCAGCAGCTACCCGGGACTAAACATTCAGTACTTC. Translating gives CASSYPGLNIQYF.

V gene TRBV3-1 combines with J gene TRBJ2-1, with 11 bases identical to TRBD2. Germline V gene data show CDR1 as LGHDT and CDR2 as YNNKEL (reference sequence). This CDR3 has 16 amino acids. The ends lost 1 base at V and 5 bases at J; junction bases unmatched: 4. The CDR3 sequence is CASSQGSSGGHNEQFF. The CDR3 DNA reads as TGTGCCAGCAGCCAAGGGTCTAGCGGGGGGCACAATGAGCAGTTCTTC.

This clonotype has more than one count but fewer than ten. This sequence joins TRBV12-3 or TRBV12-4 and TRBJ1-6, with D perhaps matching TRBD1 (5 bases). V gave up 5 bases and J gave up 11 bases, with 10 bases separating them. The CDR3 runs 12 residues. The CDR3 DNA sequence: TGTGCCAGCAGTCCTCGAGGGGCACCCCTCCACTTT. Translation: CASSPRGAPLHF.

This clonotype was seen only a few times. The gene calls are TRBV7-2 and TRBJ2-3; 7 bases are a match to TRBD2. CDR3 length: 20 amino acids. Germline loops: CDR1 SGHTA, CDR2 FQGNSA. V lost 5 bases and J lost 0; bases outside the gene matches: 20. The CDR3 reads CASSRGKDGTNYFSTDTQYF. CDR3 sequence (DNA): TGTGCCAGCAGCAGGGGTAAAGACGGGACTAACTACTTTAGCACAGATACGCAGTATTTT.

V and J are TRBV7-9 and TRBJ2-2; 12 bases are a match to TRBD2. This CDR3 has 15 residues. Germline V gene lookup returns CDR1 SEHNR and CDR2 FQNEAQ (reference sequence). V lost 5 bases, J lost 4 bases, and 2 bases stayed unmatched. The DNA for the CDR3 is TGTGCCAGCAGCCGGACTAGCGGGATCACCGGGGAGCTGTTTTTT. Amino acids: CASSRTSGITGELFF.

Comment on this clonotype: One end of the junction fails to match germline, which may point to a read error. The chain recombines TRBV12-3 or TRBV12-4 with TRBJ2-3; maybe TRBD2 (8 bases). The CDR3 has 15 amino acids. The CDR3 loop reads CASSPPLSGTDAQYF. DNA for the CDR3: TGTGCCAGCAGTCCCCCGCTTAGCGGGACAGATGCGCAGTATTTT.

In this sample, this clonotype turned up a few times. The chain couples TRBV24-1 to TRBJ2-1, with D unclear. Germline CDR1 KGHDR, CDR2 SFDVKD. The CDR3 totals 16 residues. V lost 3 bases, J lost 0 bases, and 11 bases lay in between. The CDR3 DNA reads as TGTGCCACCAGTGATGGGGTAGAACTCTCCTACAATGAGCAGTTCTTC. It yields the protein CATSDGVELSYNEQFF.

The genes are TRBV20-1 and TRBJ2-5; the match to TRBD2 covers 8 bases. CDR1 and CDR2 from the germline V gene are DFQATT and SNEGSKA (reference sequence). This CDR3 has 16 residues. The V gene end was trimmed by 3 bases and the J gene end by 3 bases; junction bases not matched to a gene: 12. The CDR3 here is CSASILAGRTEETQYF. The CDR3 bases are TGCAGTGCTAGTATTCTAGCGGGCAGGACTGAAGAGACCCAGTACTTC.

V is TRBV6-5 and J is TRBJ1-3; unclear D gene. V was trimmed by 6 bases and J by 8 bases, leaving 14 bases between them. CDR1 is MNHEY, CDR2 SVGAGI, per germline. This CDR3 is built from 13 residues. This chain's CDR3 is CASRHPTSYTIYF. CDR3 sequence (DNA): TGTGCCAGCAGGCACCCGACATCCTACACCATATATTTT.

This clonotype showed up just once. It is unclear where the CDR3 begins or ends on the DNA, so no DNA is shown, and the CDR3 is as TCRdb lists it. This chain links TRBV11-3 with TRBJ2-2. Germline V gene data show CDR1 as SGHNT and CDR2 as YENEEA. The CDR3 is 14 residues long, ends included. CDR3: CASSLDFGNGELFF.

This clonotype was counted only a few times. The CDR3 loop reads CASSQDVRAQFF. Written as DNA, the CDR3 is TGTGCCAGCAGCCAAGATGTAAGGGCGCAGTTCTTC. V and J are TRBV14 and TRBJ2-1; D gene unclear. There are 12 residues in the CDR3. Trimming cost V 0 bases and J 12 bases, with 9 bases left between them. Germline V gene sequence: CDR1 SGHDN, CDR2 FVKESK.

This sequence joins TRBV4-2 and TRBJ2-1; D is undetermined. Trimming stripped 2 bases from V and 12 bases from J, with 8 bases between. CDR3 size: 11 residues. Germline V gene data show CDR1 as LGHNA and CDR2 as YNFKEQ. The CDR3 bases are TGTGCCAGCAGCCAATTGGGTGGGCAGTTCTTC. Its translation: CASSQLGGQFF.

The rearrangement uses TRBV20-1 and TRBJ2-1; the D gene is possibly TRBD1 (5 bases). From germline, CDR1 is DFQATT and CDR2 SNEGSKA (reference sequence). The CDR3 is 15 residues long. V lost 3 bases to trimming and J lost 2 bases, with 14 bases between them. The CDR3 bases are TGCAGTGCTAGCGCGGTTCAAGGGGCCTACAATGAGCAGTTCTTC. Encoded protein: CSASAVQGAYNEQFF.

This chain uses TRBV10-3 with TRBJ2-3; D might be TRBD2 (5 bases). The germline CDR1 and CDR2 sequences are ENHRY and SYGVKD. V was pared by 6 bases and J by 1 base, with 14 bases between. The length of the CDR3 is 15 residues. This CDR3 reads CAISPPSIGTDTQYF. The DNA of the CDR3 is TGTGCCATCAGCCCCCCTAGCATCGGCACAGATACGCAGTATTTT.

The J gene is TRBJ1-5, the V gene TRBV5-1; TRBD1 matches 10 bases. Trimming removed 0 bases from V and 6 bases from J; junction bases left unmatched: 6. The CDR3 length is 16 residues. Germline V gene sequence: CDR1 SGHRS, CDR2 YFSETQ. The CDR3 DNA reads TGCGCCAGCAGCTTGGGACAGGGGGCCCTGAGTCAGCCCCAGCATTTT. Protein sequence: CASSLGQGALSQPQHF.